The 32 T cell receptor beta chains reported below all come from one sample, sequenced in a study of blood T cell repertoires in COVID-19. TCRdb's copy holds only in-frame clones and misses some; the assay was immunoSEQ multiplex PCR. Counted here are about 170,000 clones, around 83% occurring once; the ten biggest clones make up approximately 19%. The material sequenced was peripheral blood. The source of these receptors is a woman in her sixties or seventies who had recovered from COVID-19.

The chain has TRBV7-9 and TRBJ2-6; D gene unclear. Trimming pared 3 bases from V and 5 bases from J, leaving 5 bases between. The CDR3 loop spans 13 amino acids. CDR1 is SEHNR and CDR2 is FQNEAQ in the germline V gene (reference sequence). The CDR3 DNA reads TGTGCCAGCAGCTTCCCCTGGGCCAACGTCCTGACTTTC. This gives the protein CASSFPWANVLTF.

Only a few counts were recorded for this clone. The gene calls are TRBV19 and TRBJ1-2; D is uncertain. The CDR3 sequence is 15 residues long. The germline V and J ends were trimmed by 3 bases and 5 bases, with 16 bases remaining between them. CDR1 is LNHDA, CDR2 SQIVND, per germline (reference sequence). For the CDR3, the DNA is TGTGCCAGTAGTATGATCGGCGGGGTACGGTATGGCTACACCTTC. As protein: CASSMIGGVRYGYTF.

The rearrangement uses TRBV29-1 and TRBJ2-3; D possibly corresponds to TRBD2 (6 bases). Germline V gives CDR1 SQVTM, CDR2 ANQGSEA. V was shortened by 5 bases and J by 4 bases, with 10 bases between the two germline ends. The CDR3 consists of 12 residues. CDR3 DNA sequence: TGCAGCGTTCGGGGGAGCGCAGATACGCAGTATTTT. Translated, it gives CSVRGSADTQYF.

V and J are TRBV19 and TRBJ2-1; 10 nucleotides match TRBD2. The CDR3 totals 14 residues. V gave up 4 bases and J gave up 9 bases; unmatched junction bases: 6. Germline loops: CDR1 LNHDA, CDR2 SQIVND (reference sequence). CDR3 nucleotides: TGTGCCAGTAGTAAGACTAGCGGGCTGGGTGAGCAGTTCTTC. It yields the protein CASSKTSGLGEQFF.

This clone was detected once. The chain employs TRBV3-1 (or the pseudogene TRBV3-2) and TRBJ2-5; D is ambiguous. This CDR3 comprises 11 residues. Trimming cost V 2 bases and J 7 bases, with 5 bases left between them. Looked up from germline, CDR1 is LGHDT and CDR2 is YNNKEL (reference sequence). CDR3 protein: CASSQSGTQYF. In DNA form, the CDR3 reads TGTGCCAGCAGCCAATCGGGGACCCAGTACTTC.

This clone was observed once. This rearrangement joins TRBV5-4 to TRBJ1-1; 7 bases line up with TRBD1. Germline CDR1 SGHNT, CDR2 YYREEE (reference sequence). There are 15 residues in the CDR3. The ends lost 0 bases at V and 4 bases at J; junction bases unmatched: 6. CDR3 coding DNA: TGTGCCAGCAGCTTGGGAGGAGCAGGGGGCACTGAAGCTTTCTTT. This encodes CASSLGGAGGTEAFF. Drawing the rest from reference TRBV5-4 and TRBJ1-1, the complete variable domain is ETGVTQSPTHLIKTRGQQVTLRCSSQSGHNTVSWYQQALGQGPQFIFQYYREEENGRGNFPPRFSGLQFPNYSSELNVNALELDDSALYLCASSLGGAGGTEAFFGQGTRLTVV.

CDR3 region: CASSLQESNQPQHF. The CDR3, as DNA: TGTGCCAGCAGCTTACAGGAAAGCAATCAGCCCCAGCATTTT. The V call is TRBV11-2, the J call TRBJ1-5; D gene uncertain. This CDR3 contains 14 residues. Deletions cut 2 bases from V and 1 base from J, with 6 bases between. Germline V gene data show CDR1 as SGHAT and CDR2 as FQNNGV.

The chain uses TRBV5-4 and TRBJ2-1; 8 bases fit TRBD2. CDR3 length: 15 amino acids. Unmatched junction bases numbered 7, after V lost 4 bases and J lost 4 bases. Germline assignment: CDR1 SGHNT and CDR2 YYREEE (reference sequence). The CDR3 region has the DNA TGTGCCAGCAGCCGGGAAGCGGGGGAATACAATGAGCAGTTCTTC. This sequence encodes CASSREAGEYNEQFF.

This clone was counted a few times. The chain is built from TRBV19 and TRBJ1-3; 10 bases align to TRBD1. Germline assignment: CDR1 LNHDA and CDR2 SQIVND (reference sequence). J was trimmed by 0 bases and V by 5 bases; bases with no gene match: 7. The CDR3 loop spans 17 amino acids. CDR3 nucleotide sequence: TGTGCCAGTAGTTGGGACAGGGGCCCTAGCTCTGGAAACACCATATATTTT. Its translation: CASSWDRGPSSGNTIYF.

The chain combines TRBV3-1 (or the pseudogene TRBV3-2) with TRBJ2-7; 7 bases are shared with TRBD2. Germline loops: CDR1 LGHDT, CDR2 YNNKEL (reference sequence). The length of the CDR3 is 16 residues. The trim removed 0 bases at V and 7 bases at J, leaving 12 bases unmatched. CDR3 sequence reads: CASSQEGLADPREQYF. As DNA, the CDR3 is TGTGCCAGCAGCCAAGAGGGGCTAGCGGACCCCCGGGAGCAGTACTTC.

This sequence joins TRBV9 and TRBJ2-1, with a possible D match to TRBD1 (6 bases). V dropped 4 bases and J dropped 3 bases, with 14 bases sitting between them. Germline CDR1 reads SGDLS; CDR2 reads YYNGEE. The CDR3 is made up of 15 amino acids. CDR3 residues: CASSTDGGHYNEQFF. The CDR3 DNA sequence: TGTGCCAGCAGCACCGATGGGGGCCACTACAATGAGCAGTTCTTC.

This clone has a handful of counts. V usage is TRBV5-5 and J usage is TRBJ1-1; 8 bases are a match to TRBD1. The CDR3 totals 13 residues. Germline values: CDR1 SGHKS, CDR2 YYEKEE (reference sequence). V was pared by 2 bases and J by 4 bases, with 1 base of the junction left unmatched. CDR3 DNA sequence: TGTGCCAGCAGCTTTACAGGGGGCACTGAAGCTTTCTTT. This gives the protein CASSFTGGTEAFF.

The rearrangement joins TRBV5-5 to TRBJ2-1; TRBD1 is a possible D gene (6 bases). Germline assignment: CDR1 SGHKS and CDR2 YYEKEE (reference sequence). V lost 4 bases and J lost 9, with 20 bases in between. The CDR3 loop spans 15 amino acids. The CDR3: CASSPALDRSGEQFF. CDR3 sequence (DNA): TGTGCCAGCAGCCCAGCCTTAGACAGGTCAGGTGAGCAGTTCTTC.

The chain employs TRBV3-1 (or the pseudogene TRBV3-2) and TRBJ1-4, with D perhaps TRBD1 (5 bases). The CDR3 covers 14 residues. Germline V gene sequence: CDR1 LGHDT, CDR2 YNNKEL (reference sequence). Trimming stripped 4 bases from V and 4 bases from J, with 10 bases between. The CDR3 region is CASSPGGGNEKLFF. The CDR3 DNA sequence: TGTGCCAGCAGCCCCGGGGGGGGTAATGAAAAACTGTTTTTT.

This rearrangement joins TRBV5-1 to TRBJ2-7; maybe TRBD2 (6 bases). V lost 0 bases to trimming and J lost 0 bases, with 10 bases between them. Germline lookup yields CDR1 SGHRS and CDR2 YFSETQ. CDR3 size: 15 residues. The CDR3 region has the DNA TGCGCCAGCAGCTTGGGGACTACGCTCTCCTACGAGCAGTACTTC. Amino acids: CASSLGTTLSYEQYF.

J is TRBJ1-1 and V is TRBV19; the D is unclear. Germline V CDR1 and CDR2: LNHDA, SQIVND (reference sequence). V gave up 2 bases and J gave up 0 bases, with 10 bases separating them. CDR3 size: 15 residues. The CDR3 is CASSIQASLNTEAFF. The CDR3 DNA is TGTGCCAGTAGTATACAGGCGAGCCTGAACACTGAAGCTTTCTTT.

This chain links TRBV7-2 with TRBJ1-6; D is possibly TRBD1 (6 bases). Per germline, CDR1 SGHTA and CDR2 FQGNSA. The CDR3 covers 19 residues. Trimming shortened V by 1 base and J by 0 bases, and 16 bases separated the two germline ends. The CDR3 DNA sequence: TGTGCCAGCAGCTTAGTCCCGGGGGGGCAACACTCCTATAATTCACCCCTCCACTTT. Protein product: CASSLVPGGQHSYNSPLHF.

The rearrangement joins TRBV6-1 to TRBJ1-6, with D maybe TRBD1 (6 bases). Deletions cut 0 bases from V and 10 bases from J, with 13 bases between. The CDR3 loop spans 15 amino acids. In germline, CDR1 is MNHNS, CDR2 SASEGT. The CDR3 DNA follows: TGTGCCAGCAGTGAAGCGCTTCAGGGGAACTCACCCCTCCACTTT. Protein sequence: CASSEALQGNSPLHF.

This clone was seen only once. The chain has TRBV4-2 and TRBJ2-1; the match to TRBD2 covers 7 bases. This CDR3 region has 17 residues. V was pared by 4 bases and J by 8 bases, with 17 bases of the junction left unmatched. From germline, CDR1 is LGHNA and CDR2 YNFKEQ. The CDR3 DNA sequence: TGTGCCAGCAGCCCCGGGATGGGGGGGGGAGACAGCGATGAGCAGTTCTTC. Its translation is CASSPGMGGGDSDEQFF.

V is TRBV20-1 and J is TRBJ1-5; D remains ambiguous. V lost 6 bases and J lost 4, with 7 bases in between. CDR3 length: 11 amino acids. Per germline, CDR1 DFQATT and CDR2 SNEGSKA (reference sequence). CDR3 sequence (DNA): TGCAGTGCCGGTGCAAATCAGCCCCAGCATTTT. Its protein product is CSAGANQPQHF.

The chain couples TRBV9 to TRBJ1-2; 7 nucleotides agree with TRBD1. Germline V lookup: CDR1 SGDLS, CDR2 YYNGEE. V was clipped by 4 bases and J by 8 bases; unmatched bases: 11. This CDR3 has 14 amino acids. The CDR3 loop is CASSPGQAGGGYTF. CDR3 DNA sequence: TGTGCCAGCAGCCCCGGACAGGCCGGCGGGGGCTACACCTTC.

This CDR3 is CASSQGRAAGGVVQYF. The CDR3 DNA is TGCGCCAGCAGCCAAGGTCGGGCGGCGGGAGGGGTGGTGCAGTACTTC. V usage is TRBV4-1 and J usage is TRBJ2-7; 9 bases are shared with TRBD2. The CDR3 is 16 amino acids. The germline V gene has CDR1 MGHRA and CDR2 YSYEKL. The J segment lost 9 bases and the V segment lost 1 base, leaving 13 bases of the junction unmatched.

This sequence joins TRBV6-5 and TRBJ1-2; D perhaps matches TRBD1 (5 bases). CDR3 length: 13 amino acids. Trimming removed 3 bases at V and 2 bases at J, with 7 bases between. Germline V gene data show CDR1 as MNHEY and CDR2 as SVGAGI. The CDR3 coding sequence is TGTGCCAGCAGTTATAGACAGAACTATGGCTACACCTTC. It encodes CASSYRQNYGYTF.

This clone has only a few counts. The chain employs TRBV12-3 or TRBV12-4 and TRBJ1-2; unclear D gene. The CDR3 contains 13 residues. V was trimmed by 2 bases and J by 5 bases, leaving 9 bases between them. The CDR3 nucleotides read TGTGCCAGCAGTTTACGCGGGGAATATGGCTACACCTTC. Translation gives CASSLRGEYGYTF.

This chain uses TRBV2 with TRBJ1-1; no clear D. The CDR3 contains 14 residues. Germline V gives CDR1 SNHLY, CDR2 FYNNEI. Trimming pared 6 bases from V and 3 bases from J, leaving 14 bases between. The CDR3 DNA is TGTGCCAGCAGGACCAACGGACTCTACACTGAAGCTTTCTTT. Its protein is CASRTNGLYTEAFF.

V usage is TRBV9 and J usage is TRBJ2-3, with D possibly matching TRBD1 (6 bases). The germline V and J ends were trimmed by 5 bases and 1 base, with 8 bases remaining between them. The V gene's germline CDR1 is SGDLS and CDR2 YYNGEE. This CDR3 region has 13 residues. The CDR3 DNA follows: TGTGCCAGCAGGGGGGCGGGCACAGATACGCAGTATTTT. Amino acid sequence: CASRGAGTDTQYF.

The gene calls are TRBV27 and TRBJ2-2; the D is unclear. The V gene's germline CDR1 is MNHEY and CDR2 SMNVEV (reference sequence). V was cut by 5 bases and J by 4 bases, with 11 bases left in between. The CDR3 length is 14 residues. The CDR3 sequence: CASSNLLSTGELFF. The CDR3 coding sequence is TGTGCCAGCAGTAATCTCCTGAGCACCGGGGAGCTGTTTTTT.

This rearrangement joins TRBV7-2 to TRBJ2-4; D may be TRBD2 (5 bases). There are 16 residues in the CDR3. Germline CDR1 and CDR2: SGHTA and FQGNSA. The V end lost 7 bases, the J end lost 1 base, and 17 bases lay between the germline ends. The CDR3 protein is CASTPRPGGAKNIQYF. In nucleotides, the CDR3 is TGTGCCAGCACCCCACGACCCGGCGGGGCCAAAAACATTCAGTACTTC.

CDR3 coding DNA: TGCAGCGTTGGGGCAGAGGGAGGGCAGTTCTTC. Protein sequence: CSVGAEGGQFF. The chain has TRBV29-1 and TRBJ2-1, with D perhaps TRBD2 (6 bases). The CDR3 is made up of 11 amino acids. The V and J ends lost 4 bases and 12 bases respectively, with 13 bases between them. Per germline, CDR1 SQVTM and CDR2 ANQGSEA.

This clone has a handful of counts. V is TRBV20-1 and J is TRBJ1-6; TRBD1 is a possible D gene (5 bases). Between the trimmed V and J ends, which lost 3 bases and 5 bases, there was a span of 14 bases. CDR1 DFQATT and CDR2 SNEGSKA come from the germline V gene (reference sequence). CDR3 length equals 15 residues. The CDR3 reads CSASLSGRNNSPLHF. CDR3 bases: TGCAGTGCTAGTCTCTCAGGGAGGAATAATTCACCCCTCCACTTT.

This chain connects TRBV7-2 to TRBJ2-7, with a possible D match to TRBD1 (7 bases). This CDR3 is 15 amino acids long. V was pared by 5 bases and J by 4 bases, with 18 bases between. Germline loops: CDR1 SGHTA, CDR2 FQGNSA. DNA of the CDR3: TGTGCCAGCAGCCTACCCGGGGGACAGCGGTACGAGCAGTACTTC. Protein product: CASSLPGGQRYEQYF.

The chain combines TRBV27 with TRBJ1-2; D gene uncertain. V dropped 6 bases and J dropped 2 bases, with 13 bases sitting between them. The CDR3 length is 14 residues. CDR1 is MNHEY, CDR2 SMNVEV, per germline (reference sequence). CDR3: CASRPPPGNYGYTF. Here the CDR3 DNA reads TGTGCCAGCAGACCGCCCCCCGGGAACTATGGCTACACCTTC.